Listed below are T cell receptor beta chains from one sample, sequenced in a study of shared clonotypes between healthy human individuals. TCRdb's copy holds only in-frame clones and misses some; the assay was immunoSEQ multiplex PCR. The sample consists of about 2.3 million clones, about nine tenths of them appearing once. Material for sequencing was naive CD4+ T cells from PBMCs. These TCRs come from a man between 18 and 29 years old in good health. Some clones in this sample may be carry-over from other donors' samples. Each CDR3 is given with its conserved first and last residue. The order of the fields is clone size, J gene, V gene, D gene, CDR3 DNA, CDR3 protein. D genes are given only for firm matches. The size field is filled for only some rows; it gives once, few, many or a size class.

.	TRBJ2-7	TRBV6-6	.	TGTGCCAGCAGTACCCGAGGAGCATTCGACGAGCAGTACTTC	CASSTRGAFDEQYF
.	TRBJ1-5	TRBV18	.	TGTGCCAGCTCCCTAGGGTTCACTTCAAACGGCAATCAGCCCCAGCATTTT	CASSLGFTSNGNQPQHF
.	TRBJ2-2	TRBV19	.	TGTGCCAGTAGTATAGTCTCAGACGGGGAGCTGTTTTTT	CASSIVSDGELFF
once	TRBJ2-7	TRBV28	TRBD2	TGTGCCAGCAGTTTAGGGACTAGCGGGAGCGGCGAGCAGTACTTC	CASSLGTSGSGEQYF
once	TRBJ1-2	TRBV6-6	.	TGTGCCAGCAGTCCCCGGACAGACGGATTCTATGGCTACACCTTC	CASSPRTDGFYGYTF
.	TRBJ1-2	TRBV28	.	TGTGCCAGCAGTTTAGGCGGGGACGACTATGGCTACACCTTC	CASSLGGDDYGYTF
few	TRBJ2-7	TRBV18	TRBD1	TGTGCCAGCTCACCCCAGGGGGCTGCGTACGAGCAGTACTTC	CASSPQGAAYEQYF
.	TRBJ2-7	TRBV19	TRBD1	TGTGCCAGTAGTCCGGAGACAGGGTTTCCCTACGAGCAGTACTTC	CASSPETGFPYEQYF
.	TRBJ2-7	TRBV10-1	TRBD1	TGCGCCAGCAGTGAGTTGCGACAGGGGCGGCGGGAGCAGTACTTC	CASSELRQGRREQYF
few	TRBJ2-7	TRBV4-2	.	TGTGCCAGCAGCCGTGGACTACTCTACGAGCAGTACTTC	CASSRGLLYEQYF
.	TRBJ2-7	TRBV7-2	.	TGTGCCAGCAGCTTAATCCAGGGAAGCTCCTACGAGCAGTACTTC	CASSLIQGSSYEQYF
.	TRBJ2-3	TRBV5-1	TRBD1	TGCGCCAGCAGCCTGGCGGACAGGACTAGCACAGATACGCAGTATTTT	CASSLADRTSTDTQYF
.	TRBJ1-4	TRBV21-1	.	TGTGCCAGCAGCAGTCGAAAGCAGGGGGAAGGAGGCTCTAATGAAAAACTGTTTTTT	CASSSRKQGEGGSNEKLFF
once	TRBJ2-6	TRBV9	.	TGTGCCAGCAGCGTCCAGGGTTCTGGGGCCAACGTCCTGACTTTC	CASSVQGSGANVLTF
.	TRBJ2-7	TRBV5-1	.	TGCGCCAGCAGCTTCTCCAGGGAAGAGCAGTACTTC	CASSFSREEQYF
once	TRBJ2-5	TRBV5-4	TRBD2	TGTGCCAGCAGCGGTAGCGGGGAGACCCAGTACTTC	CASSGSGETQYF
.	TRBJ2-1	TRBV16	TRBD2	TGTGCCAGCAGCCACGAGAGCGGGAACATGGGCTACAATGAGCAGTTCTTC	CASSHESGNMGYNEQFF
.	TRBJ2-3	TRBV9	.	TGTGCCAGCAGCGCCGAAATGGGGGTGGGAGATACGCAGTATTTT	CASSAEMGVGDTQYF
once	TRBJ2-1	TRBV6-1	.	TGTGCCAGCAGTGATTTCGGGAAGACATACAATGAGCAGTTCTTC	CASSDFGKTYNEQFF
.	TRBJ1-5	TRBV19	.	TGTGCCAGTAGTGGAAACGGGATTCAGCCCCAGCATTTT	CASSGNGIQPQHF
.	TRBJ1-2	TRBV6-1	TRBD1	TGTGCCAGCAGCAACAGGGGTGGTAACTATGGCTACACCTTC	CASSNRGGNYGYTF
once	TRBJ2-3	TRBV6-6	TRBD1	TGTGCCAGCAGCCGCAACAGGGGGTCGGATACGCAGTATTTT	CASSRNRGSDTQYF
.	TRBJ2-7	TRBV7-2	.	TGTGCCAGCAGCTTAGTTCGGACACCCGAGCAGTACTTC	CASSLVRTPEQYF
.	TRBJ2-5	TRBV7-6	.	TGTGCCAGCAGCTTAGACAGGGTAGAGACCCAGTACTTC	CASSLDRVETQYF
.	TRBJ1-1	TRBV25-1	.	TGTGCCAGCAGTGCATCCAACAGGTTGGGGGAAGCTTTCTTT	CASSASNRLGEAFF
.	TRBJ2-3	TRBV5-4	TRBD2	TGTGCCAGCAGCTTGCCTGCGGGAGGACCAGATACGCAGTATTTT	CASSLPAGGPDTQYF
.	TRBJ1-4	TRBV30	.	TGTGCCTGGCCCCATCCCATAACAACTAATGAAAAACTGTTTTTT	CAWPHPITTNEKLFF
.	TRBJ1-5	TRBV10-3	TRBD1	TGTGCCATCAGCGCACAGGGGTCGGGGAGCAATCAGCCCCAGCATTTT	CAISAQGSGSNQPQHF
once	TRBJ1-5	TRBV30	.	TGTGCCTGGGCCCGGGAGGGACACCAAAATCAGCCCCAGCATTTT	CAWAREGHQNQPQHF
.	TRBJ1-1	TRBV5-6	.	TGTGCCAGCAGGGGGTGGATGAACACTGAAGCTTTCTTT	CASRGWMNTEAFF
.	TRBJ2-7	TRBV5-4	TRBD1	TGTGCCAGCAGCCCCTGGGACAGGGAAGCCGAGCAGTACTTC	CASSPWDREAEQYF
.	TRBJ2-1	TRBV6-1	.	TGTGCCAGCAACCTAGGAGTAGTTTCCTACAATGAGCAGTTCTTC	CASNLGVVSYNEQFF
once	TRBJ1-3	TRBV19	.	TGTGCCAGTAGTATCGGGGGAAACACCATATATTTT	CASSIGGNTIYF
.	TRBJ2-3	TRBV4-3	.	TGCGCCAGCAGCCAGTCAGCGGGCCCTAGCACAGATACGCAGTATTTT	CASSQSAGPSTDTQYF
few	TRBJ1-2	TRBV2	TRBD1	TGTGCCAGCATTTGGGACAGGGAACGCTACACCTTC	CASIWDRERYTF
.	TRBJ2-7	TRBV5-1	TRBD2	TGCGCCAGCAGCATAGCGGGAGGGCCCTACGAGCAGTACTTC	CASSIAGGPYEQYF
.	TRBJ2-5	TRBV5-5	TRBD1	TGTGCCAGCAGCTTGTTGGGACAGGGGGTAGAGACCCAGTACTTC	CASSLLGQGVETQYF
.	TRBJ1-4	TRBV5-4	.	TGTGCCAGCAGCTCAGGGACGAGCCGCGATGAAAAACTGTTTTTT	CASSSGTSRDEKLFF
.	TRBJ2-1	TRBV2	.	TGTGCCAGCAGCGAGGTTCGTTACAATGAGCAGTTCTTC	CASSEVRYNEQFF
.	TRBJ1-1	TRBV7-3	.	TGTGCCAGCAGCTTACGGCAGGGTACTGAAGCTTTCTTT	CASSLRQGTEAFF
.	TRBJ2-7	TRBV5-1	.	TGCGCCAGCAGCCCGGAATTAAACGCAGACGAGCAGTACTTC	CASSPELNADEQYF
.	TRBJ2-3	TRBV1	.	TGCACCAGCAGCCCGGCGGGAGGGCCCTGTGAGCTAACAGATACGCAGTATTTT	CTSSPAGGPCELTDTQYF
.	TRBJ2-7	TRBV4-1	.	TGCGCCAGCAGCCAATCAATGTTAATCTACGAGCAGTACTTC	CASSQSMLIYEQYF
.	TRBJ1-2	TRBV6-5	.	TGTGCCAGCAGTTACTTTAGGGCCGGAACTAACTATGGCTACACCTTC	CASSYFRAGTNYGYTF
.	TRBJ2-5	TRBV28	.	TGTGCCAGCAGTCCCCCGGACCTTAAAGGGGAGACCCAGTACTTC	CASSPPDLKGETQYF